This record looks at one TCR beta chain sequence and its context. These data are taken from a study of blood T cell repertoires in COVID-19. Whole-study context: Samples of COVID-19 (acute and convalescent) were obtained from the United States, Italy and Spain. PBMCs, B-cell-depleted T cells, or T cells were the source of the cDNA or gDNA that made up the material.

In the authors' workflow: Reference gene primer amplification gave nucleated cell count estimates. Using immunoSEQ multiplex PCR, the repertoire was profiled, and TCRdb retains in-frame clones only, with some absent. The D gene and trimming were derived from the DNA, and the V and J assignments and clone size from that table. The table records 200,000 to 250,000 clones, 65% to 90% of them present only once. The CDR3 contains 14 residues. The germline V gene has CDR1 LNHDA and CDR2 SQIVND (reference sequence). The sequence derives from a man between 50 and 59 years old with active or convalescent COVID-19. Sequencing was performed on peripheral blood. The gene calls are TRBV19 and TRBJ1-5, with 10 nucleotides matching TRBD1. DNA for the CDR3: TGTGCAACCGACAGGGGGCTGGTCAATCAGCCCCAGCATTTT. Translated: CATDRGLVNQPQHF.